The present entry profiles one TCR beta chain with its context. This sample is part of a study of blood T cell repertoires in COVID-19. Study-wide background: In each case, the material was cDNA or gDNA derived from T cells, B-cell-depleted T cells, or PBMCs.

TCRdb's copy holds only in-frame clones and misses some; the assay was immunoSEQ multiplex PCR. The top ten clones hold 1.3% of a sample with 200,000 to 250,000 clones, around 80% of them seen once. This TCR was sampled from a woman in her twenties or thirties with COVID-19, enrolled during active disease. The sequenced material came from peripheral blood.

CDR3 nucleotides: TGTGCCAGCAGTTTAATGGTGGGGGGGGAAGCTTTCTTT. This sequence encodes CASSLMVGGEAFF. V and J are TRBV12-3 or TRBV12-4 and TRBJ1-1, with D possibly TRBD1 on 5 matching bases. This CDR3 is built from 13 residues. V was cut by 2 bases and J by 8 bases, with 12 bases left in between.